This T cell receptor (beta chain) is from a study of CD8 T cells in Susac syndrome. Concerning this clonotype: Its antigen is currently unknown.

Controls matched for age and sex were healthy donors. Notes on the study in general: Individuals included in the TCR sequencing and HLA analysis were acknowledged by the study to be relatively few in number.

With random hexamers, reverse transcription was performed on about 0.5 to 1 ug of RNA. TCRdb re-analysed the immunoSEQ multiplex PCR reads in MiXCR, keeping a single row per CDR3 protein. The profile shows roughly 120,000 distinct CDR3 sequences, around 94% of them singletons. V was shortened by 5 bases and J by 9 bases, with 17 bases between the two germline ends. Germline loops: CDR1 MDHEN, CDR2 SYDVKM. The CDR3 runs to 14 residues. The chain uses TRBV28 and TRBJ1-5; D unresolved. The source of this sequence is a human donor in good health. The sequencing sample was made of CD4+ T cells from PBMCs. As DNA, the CDR3 is TGTGCCAGCAGTGGGGAGAGCGCAGGACGGCCCCAGCATTTT. Translation: CASSGESAGRPQHF.